One sample yielded the 27 T cell receptor beta chains listed below, sequenced in a study of T cell clones after liver transplantation (dated by TCRdb to 2018 to 2020). The library was built by means of the immunoSEQ multiplex PCR assay. In its TCRdb copy, this immuneACCESS table keeps in-frame sequences only and misses some clones. Where compared with another copy, unresolved V genes explain less than half of these, and the others have no known cause. Present in this sample are tens of thousands of clones, about 70% of which were seen just once. Around 9.1% of the sample belongs to the ten largest clones. The sample in question was CD4+ T cells from blood, obtained at the 22-month timepoint. These receptors came from a human patient who received a liver transplant. After a transplant, some T cells may be the graft donor's own cells.

J is TRBJ1-6 and V is TRBV2; D uncertain. The CDR3 totals 14 residues. Germline assignment: CDR1 SNHLY and CDR2 FYNNEI. V was trimmed by 4 bases and J by 10 bases, leaving 14 bases between them. The CDR3 reads CASSGTDRRSPLHF. CDR3 DNA sequence: TGTGCCAGCAGTGGGACGGACCGAAGATCACCCCTCCACTTT.

V is TRBV14 and J is TRBJ2-7; D possibly corresponds to TRBD1 (6 bases). CDR3 length: 15 amino acids. CDR1 and CDR2 from the germline V gene are SGHDN and FVKESK. Trimming shortened V by 3 bases and J by 2 bases, and 14 bases separated the two germline ends. CDR3 nucleotide sequence: TGTGCCAGCAGCCACAGGGGATTTGCTACCTACGAGCAGTACTTC. Protein sequence: CASSHRGFATYEQYF.

The V call is TRBV29-1, the J call TRBJ1-1; TRBD1 aligns across 7 bases. V lost 5 bases, J lost 5 bases, and 8 bases stayed unmatched. The V gene's germline CDR1 is SQVTM and CDR2 ANQGSEA. CDR3 length: 13 amino acids. In DNA, the CDR3 is TGCAGCGTTCAGGGGGGGCAAGGGACTGAAGCTTTCTTT. Amino acids: CSVQGGQGTEAFF.

The DNA of the CDR3 is TGTGCCAGCTCACCACCGGGGGGGAAAGCCTACGAGCAGTACTTC. It specifies CASSPPGGKAYEQYF. V gene TRBV18 combines with J gene TRBJ2-7; the match to TRBD2 covers 7 bases. Per germline, CDR1 KGHSH and CDR2 LQKENI. With V trimmed by 0 bases and J by 2 bases, 4 bases remained unmatched. The CDR3 is 15 amino acids. Filled out from reference TRBV18 and TRBJ2-7, the complete variable domain reads NAGVMQNPRHLVRRRGQEARLRCSPMKGHSHVYWYRQLPEEGLKFMVYLQKENIIDESGMPKERFSAEFPKEGPSILRIQQVVRGDSAAYFCASSPPGGKAYEQYFGPGTRLTVT.

The rearrangement links TRBV29-1 to TRBJ2-7, with 9 bases fitting TRBD1. Germline assignment: CDR1 SQVTM and CDR2 ANQGSEA. The CDR3 has 12 residues. The trim removed 7 bases at V and 1 base at J, leaving 2 bases unmatched. In nucleotides, the CDR3 is TGCAGCGGGGGACAGGGATCCTACGAGCAGTACTTC. It specifies CSGGQGSYEQYF.

The chain joins TRBV18 to TRBJ1-2; 7 bases line up with TRBD1. Germline V CDR1 and CDR2: KGHSH, LQKENI. This CDR3 region has 13 residues. After removal of 3 bases from V and 3 bases from J, the junction contained 1 base not matched to a gene. DNA for the CDR3: TGTGCCAGCTCACCCGGGACAGACTATGGCTACACCTTC. Translated, it gives CASSPGTDYGYTF.

This chain joins TRBV11-1 and TRBJ2-7, with TRBD1 identical over 8 bases. Trimming removed 5 bases from V and 4 bases from J; junction bases left unmatched: 13. This CDR3 is built from 16 residues. CDR1 is SGHAT, CDR2 FQDESV, per germline (reference sequence). CDR3 coding DNA: TGTGCCAGCAGCCTGAGGGACAGGCGAAGCTTTTACGAGCAGTACTTC. Residues: CASSLRDRRSFYEQYF.

The chain joins TRBV28 to TRBJ1-1, with 7 bases identical to TRBD1. CDR3 length: 15 residues. V was clipped by 3 bases and J by 6 bases; unmatched bases: 10. Germline V lookup: CDR1 MDHEN, CDR2 SYDVKM. The CDR3, as DNA: TGTGCCAGCAGTTTCGGGACAGCCCTTTCGGCTGAAGCTTTCTTT. Translating gives CASSFGTALSAEAFF.

The chain carries TRBV6-1 and TRBJ1-2, with TRBD1 matching 9 bases. This CDR3 region has 15 residues. V lost 0 bases, J lost 2 bases, and 1 base stayed unmatched. Germline V gene data show CDR1 as MNHNS and CDR2 as SASEGT. The CDR3 DNA follows: TGTGCCAGCAGTGAAGCGGGGACAGGGAACTATGGCTACACCTTC. This translates into CASSEAGTGNYGYTF.

This clone was counted a few times. V and J are TRBV28 and TRBJ1-6; no clear D. Germline CDR1 reads MDHEN; CDR2 reads SYDVKM. CDR3 length equals 15 residues. V was shortened by 5 bases and J by 1 base, with 9 bases between the two germline ends. The CDR3 here is CASSPDLSYNSPLHF. In nucleotides, the CDR3 is TGTGCCAGCAGTCCGGACTTGTCCTATAATTCACCCCTCCACTTT.

This chain joins TRBV6-6 and TRBJ2-5; unclear D gene. The CDR3 is 15 residues long. V was clipped by 0 bases and J by 7 bases, with 15 bases between them. Germline V gene sequence: CDR1 MNHNY, CDR2 SVGAGI (reference sequence). CDR3 loop: CASSYSIGHSGTQYF. Written as DNA, the CDR3 is TGTGCCAGCAGTTACTCGATAGGTCATTCAGGGACCCAGTACTTC.

This chain links TRBV29-1 with TRBJ2-5, with 12 bases fitting TRBD2. Germline trimming cut 7 bases from V and 2 bases from J; bases unmatched to any gene: 2. The CDR3 is 13 residues long. Germline values: CDR1 SQVTM, CDR2 ANQGSEA. DNA for the CDR3: TGCAGCGCCGGGACTAGCGGGCAAGAGACCCAGTACTTC. Translation: CSAGTSGQETQYF. Drawing the rest from reference TRBV29-1 and TRBJ2-5, the complete variable domain is SAVISQKPSRDICQRGTSLTIQCQVDSQVTMMFWYRQQPGQSLTLIATANQGSEATYESGFVIDKFPISRPNLTFSTLTVSNMSPEDSSIYLCSAGTSGQETQYFGPGTRLLVL.

V gene TRBV5-4 combines with J gene TRBJ2-7; D might be TRBD1 (6 bases). CDR1 and CDR2 from the germline V gene are SGHNT and YYREEE (reference sequence). Trimming cost V 0 bases and J 5 bases, with 12 bases left between them. The CDR3 length is 14 residues. The CDR3, as DNA: TGTGCCAGCAGCTTGGTTCAGGGGTCCAACGAGCAGTACTTC. Translated: CASSLVQGSNEQYF.

This clone was counted only a few times. The junction does not match germline at one end; this may be a read error. The chain combines TRBV6-1 with TRBJ1-2; TRBD1 is a possible D gene (5 bases). The V gene's germline CDR1 is MNHNS and CDR2 SASEGT. The CDR3 runs 13 residues. For the CDR3, the DNA is TGTGCCAGCAGTGAGGGATACAATTCGGGACCCTATTTC. This gives the protein CASSEGYNSGPYF.

J is TRBJ2-7 and V is TRBV5-6; either TRBD1 or TRBD2 may fit D (5 bases each). The CDR3 loop spans 11 amino acids. With 4 bases removed from V and 3 bases from J, the gap between germline ends came to 5 bases. Germline assignment: CDR1 SGHDT and CDR2 YYEEEE. The CDR3 protein is CASSGGYEQYF. The CDR3 DNA follows: TGTGCCAGCAGCGGGGGCTACGAGCAGTACTTC.

The rearrangement joins TRBV29-1 to TRBJ2-5; 8 bases line up with TRBD2. There are 14 residues in the CDR3. The junction had 5 bases not matched to a gene; V was cut back by 4 bases and J by 1 base. CDR1 SQVTM and CDR2 ANQGSEA come from the germline V gene. CDR3: CSVARAGVQETQYF. The CDR3, as DNA: TGCAGCGTTGCAAGAGCGGGGGTCCAAGAGACCCAGTACTTC.

J is TRBJ2-2 and V is TRBV7-6; D unresolved. Germline V gene lookup returns CDR1 SGHVS and CDR2 FNYEAQ. Trimming stripped 2 bases from V and 2 bases from J, with 15 bases between. The CDR3 contains 17 residues. CDR3 coding DNA: TGTGCCAGCAGCTTATACCCTCCCACCAGTAACACCGGGGAGCTGTTTTTT. Translating gives CASSLYPPTSNTGELFF.

As DNA, the CDR3 is TGTGCCTGGAGTGCGTCAGGACTTATGGGGGAGCAGTACTTC. Translating gives CAWSASGLMGEQYF. This chain connects TRBV30 to TRBJ2-7; weak D call: TRBD2 (5 bases). Germline V gene data show CDR1 as GTSNPN and CDR2 as SVGIG (reference sequence). This CDR3 has 14 amino acids. The V and J ends lost 1 base and 7 bases respectively, with 17 bases between them.

Of note for this clone: A much larger clone differs by one base, so this may be a read error. The V call is TRBV7-7, the J call TRBJ2-1, with D tentatively TRBD2 (6 bases). CDR1 is SSHAT, CDR2 FNYEAQ, per germline (reference sequence). The CDR3 contains 14 residues. V was cut by 0 bases and J by 3 bases, with 6 bases left in between. CDR3 nucleotide sequence: TGTGCCAGCAGCTTAGCGGGGGGCTACAATGAGCAGTTCTTC. This gives the protein CASSLAGGYNEQFF. Looking up the rest from reference TRBV7-7 and TRBJ2-1 gives the full variable domain: GAGVSQSPRYKVTKRGQDVTLRCDPISSHATLYWYQQALGQGPEFLTYFNYEAQPDKSGLPSDRFSAERPEGSISTLTIQRTEQRDSAMYRCASSLAGGYNEQFFGPGTRLTVL.

The chain employs TRBV18 and TRBJ1-5; D is perhaps TRBD1 (5 bases). The CDR3 has 16 residues. CDR1 and CDR2 (germline): KGHSH, LQKENI. V was cut by 2 bases and J by 3 bases, with 14 bases left in between. CDR3 in DNA: TGTGCCAGCTCACCATCGTCGCAGGGCCTCAATCAGCCCCAGCATTTT. As protein: CASSPSSQGLNQPQHF.

The V call is TRBV19, the J call TRBJ2-6; TRBD1 aligns across 8 bases. Trimming cost V 1 base and J 7 bases; bases outside gene matches: 3. The CDR3 consists of 15 residues. The V gene's germline CDR1 is LNHDA and CDR2 SQIVND (reference sequence). Here the CDR3 reads CASSIGTGSANVLTF. CDR3 bases: TGTGCCAGTAGTATAGGGACAGGGTCTGCCAACGTCCTGACTTTC.

The chain links TRBV4-1 to TRBJ2-7; D is unclear. Germline assignment: CDR1 MGHRA and CDR2 YSYEKL. CDR3 length: 15 amino acids. The V and J ends lost 1 base and 0 bases respectively, with 10 bases between them. This chain's CDR3 is CASSQAHYLSYEQYF. Here the CDR3 DNA reads TGCGCCAGCAGCCAAGCGCACTACCTCTCCTACGAGCAGTACTTC.

This clone has just a few counts. This chain joins TRBV19 and TRBJ2-3, with 9 bases aligning to TRBD1. Looked up from germline, CDR1 is LNHDA and CDR2 is SQIVND (reference sequence). The CDR3 extends over 15 amino acids. V gave up 3 bases and J gave up 3 bases; unmatched junction bases: 4. The CDR3 DNA sequence: TGTGCCAGTAGTATGCTGACAGGGGGAACAGATACGCAGTATTTT. It specifies CASSMLTGGTDTQYF.

V usage is TRBV6-1 and J usage is TRBJ2-7; the D gene is possibly TRBD1 (6 bases). The V end lost 5 bases, the J end lost 5 bases, and 16 bases lay between the germline ends. The CDR3 has 14 amino acids. Looked up from germline, CDR1 is MNHNS and CDR2 is SASEGT. CDR3 amino acids: CASSPSTGSNEQYF. The CDR3, as DNA: TGTGCCAGCAGTCCCTCGACAGGAAGTAACGAGCAGTACTTC.

The chain links TRBV11-2 to TRBJ2-2, with TRBD1 matching 9 bases. The germline V gene encodes CDR1 SGHAT and CDR2 FQNNGV. This CDR3 has 13 residues. V shed 11 bases and J 1 base; nucleotides not matched to a gene: 2. The CDR3 is CAGTGMNTGELFF. The DNA for the CDR3 is TGTGCCGGGACAGGGATGAACACCGGGGAGCTGTTTTTT.

The chain carries TRBV30 and TRBJ1-1; 7 nucleotides align to TRBD1. The CDR3 sequence is 11 residues long. CDR1 is GTSNPN and CDR2 is SVGIG in the germline V gene (reference sequence). V dropped 7 bases and J dropped 5; count of bases not matched to a gene: 4. CDR3 residues: CASRGQTEAFF. CDR3 DNA: TGTGCCTCAAGGGGACAGACTGAAGCTTTCTTT.

The chain has TRBV6-1 and TRBJ1-3, with D uncertain. Trimming stripped 4 bases from V and 4 bases from J, with 17 bases between. The germline V gene encodes CDR1 MNHNS and CDR2 SASEGT. The CDR3 has 16 amino acids. CDR3 residues: CASSGDYRVQGNTIYF. The CDR3 DNA sequence: TGTGCCAGCAGTGGCGATTATCGGGTCCAGGGAAACACCATATATTTT.